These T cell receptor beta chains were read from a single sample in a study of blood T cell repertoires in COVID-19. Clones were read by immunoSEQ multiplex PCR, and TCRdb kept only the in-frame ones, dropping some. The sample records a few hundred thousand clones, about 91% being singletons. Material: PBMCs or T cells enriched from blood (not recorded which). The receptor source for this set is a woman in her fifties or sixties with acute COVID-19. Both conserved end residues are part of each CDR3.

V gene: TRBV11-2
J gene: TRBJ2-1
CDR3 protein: CASSPSGRARDEQFF

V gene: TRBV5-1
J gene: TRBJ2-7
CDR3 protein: CASSPLQGQGAYEQYF

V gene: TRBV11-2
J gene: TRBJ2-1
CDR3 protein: CASSSGLAEGLEQFF

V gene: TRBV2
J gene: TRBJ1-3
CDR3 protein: CASRMTGISGNTIYF

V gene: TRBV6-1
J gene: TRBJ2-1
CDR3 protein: CASSEASGGTLYNEQFF

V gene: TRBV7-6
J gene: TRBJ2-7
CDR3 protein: CASSLRGGRAYEQYF

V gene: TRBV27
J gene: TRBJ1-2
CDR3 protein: CASATQGTGGYTF

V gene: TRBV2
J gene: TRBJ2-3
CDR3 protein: CASSELAGPTDTQYF

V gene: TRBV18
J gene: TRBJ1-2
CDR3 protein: CASSPLSPPGDKNYGYTF

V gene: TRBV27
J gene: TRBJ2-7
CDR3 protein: CASSLTPASGEIPSEQYF

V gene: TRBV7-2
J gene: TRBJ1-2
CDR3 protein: CASSLGAQGFGGYTF

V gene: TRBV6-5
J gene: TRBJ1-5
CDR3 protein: CASSYGRNNQPQHF

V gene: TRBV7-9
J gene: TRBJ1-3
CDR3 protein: CASSSLAGAPGNTIYF

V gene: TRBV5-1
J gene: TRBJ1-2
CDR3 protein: CASSHHRDRGQGGYTF

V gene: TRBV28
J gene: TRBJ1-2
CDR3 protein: CASRDRGRGGYTF

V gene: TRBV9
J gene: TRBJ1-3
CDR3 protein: CASSVGGDSRNTIYF

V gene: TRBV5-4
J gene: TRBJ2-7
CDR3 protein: CASSYGQGGSYEQYF

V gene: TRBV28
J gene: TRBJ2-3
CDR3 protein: CASSLGSTSTDTQYF

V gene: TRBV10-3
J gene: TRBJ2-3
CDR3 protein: CAISEMTSAEDTQYF

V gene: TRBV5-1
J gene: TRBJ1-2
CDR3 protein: CASSLAQAVQNYGYTF

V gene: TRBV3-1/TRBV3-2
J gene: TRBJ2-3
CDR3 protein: CASRLNIKDTQYF

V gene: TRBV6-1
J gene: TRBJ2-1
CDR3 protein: CASSEAVVAGGPRTYNEQFF

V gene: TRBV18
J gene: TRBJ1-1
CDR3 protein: CASSPGENTEAFF

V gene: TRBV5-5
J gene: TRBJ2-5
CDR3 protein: CASSLAPGTGGTQYF

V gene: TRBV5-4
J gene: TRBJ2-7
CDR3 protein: CASSLRLAGVIDEQYF